These T cell receptor beta chains were read from a single sample in a study of cytomegalovirus exposure and HLA in healthy donors. Profiling relied on immunoSEQ multiplex PCR, and the TCRdb table lists in-frame clones only, not all of them. The data hold 110,000 or so clones, with nearly 15% observed a single time. Input material: PBMCs. The receptors shown here come from a female donor in good health and CMV-seronegative. CDR3s include the opening cysteine and the closing phenylalanine or tryptophan. A D gene is named only where the DNA matches it firmly. Only part of the rows carry a size: once, few, many, or a class if the clone is expanded.

V gene,clone size,D gene,J gene,CDR3 protein,CDR3 DNA
TRBV29-1,NA,NA,TRBJ2-5,CSGRPGETQYF,TGCAGCGGCCGACCGGGAGAGACCCAGTACTTC
TRBV7-3,NA,TRBD1,TRBJ1-1,CASSPGTVNTEAFF,TGTGCCAGCAGCCCCGGGACAGTGAACACTGAAGCTTTCTTT
TRBV9,NA,TRBD1,TRBJ2-7,CASSVGGTATYEQYF,TGTGCCAGCAGCGTAGGGGGGACAGCCACCTACGAGCAGTACTTC
TRBV19,NA,NA,TRBJ2-5,CASSIDRIAETQYF,TGTGCCAGTAGTATAGACAGAATTGCAGAGACCCAGTACTTC
TRBV25-1,few,NA,TRBJ1-3,CASSELSRPNTIYF,TGTGCCAGCAGTGAATTGAGTCGCCCGAACACCATATATTTT
TRBV29-1,few,NA,TRBJ2-3,CSVGSSTDTQYF,TGCAGCGTTGGTTCAAGCACAGATACGCAGTATTTT
TRBV30,few,NA,TRBJ1-6,CAWSPGQPLHF,TGTGCCTGGAGTCCAGGGCAACCCCTCCACTTT
TRBV6-5,NA,TRBD2,TRBJ2-3,CASSGTSGNRNTQYF,TGTGCCAGCAGCGGGACTAGCGGGAATAGGAATACGCAGTATTTT
TRBV4-3,few,TRBD2,TRBJ2-5,CASSQGLAGDQETQYF,TGCGCCAGCAGCCAGGGACTAGCGGGGGACCAAGAGACCCAGTACTTC
TRBV7-7,NA,TRBD1,TRBJ2-7,CASSPGTGGFYEQYF,TGTGCTAGCAGCCCGGGGACAGGGGGCTTCTACGAGCAGTACTTC
TRBV7-2,NA,NA,TRBJ2-6,CASSSAGANVLTF,TGTGCCAGCAGCTCGGCTGGGGCCAACGTCCTGACTTTC
TRBV10-3,few,NA,TRBJ2-2,CAIRQGSYNTGELFF,TGTGCCATCAGACAGGGATCTTACAACACCGGGGAGCTGTTTTTT
TRBV18,NA,NA,TRBJ1-1,CASSPPTRTEAFF,TGTGCCAGCTCACCACCAACGAGAACTGAAGCTTTCTTT
TRBV15,few,NA,TRBJ1-2,CATSRGDTRGYTF,TGTGCCACCAGCAGGGGGGACACGCGAGGCTACACCTTC
TRBV14,NA,TRBD2,TRBJ2-1,CASSQGLAGYNEQFF,TGTGCCAGCAGCCAAGGACTAGCGGGGTACAATGAGCAGTTCTTC
TRBV30,few,TRBD2,TRBJ2-1,CAPRGLAGSSYNEQFF,TGTGCCCCGCGGGGACTAGCGGGAAGCTCCTACAATGAGCAGTTCTTC